This TCR beta chain was recovered during a study of blood T cell repertoires in COVID-19. Study in general: Samples taken during acute and convalescent COVID-19 were collected in the United States, Italy and Spain.

From germline, CDR1 is SGHNT and CDR2 YYREEE (reference sequence). V gave up 2 bases and J gave up 7 bases; unmatched junction bases: 3. The CDR3 is 14 amino acids. TCRdb's copy holds only in-frame clones and misses some; the assay was immunoSEQ multiplex PCR. The profile shows about 140,000 clones, 70% to 90% of them singletons. The sequenced material came from peripheral blood. The gene calls are TRBV5-4 and TRBJ1-6, with 7 bases aligning to TRBD1. The TCR originated in a woman of 80 years or more with acute or convalescent COVID-19. This CDR3 is CASSLEQGNSPLHF. CDR3 bases: TGTGCCAGCAGCTTAGAACAGGGGAATTCACCCCTCCACTTT.